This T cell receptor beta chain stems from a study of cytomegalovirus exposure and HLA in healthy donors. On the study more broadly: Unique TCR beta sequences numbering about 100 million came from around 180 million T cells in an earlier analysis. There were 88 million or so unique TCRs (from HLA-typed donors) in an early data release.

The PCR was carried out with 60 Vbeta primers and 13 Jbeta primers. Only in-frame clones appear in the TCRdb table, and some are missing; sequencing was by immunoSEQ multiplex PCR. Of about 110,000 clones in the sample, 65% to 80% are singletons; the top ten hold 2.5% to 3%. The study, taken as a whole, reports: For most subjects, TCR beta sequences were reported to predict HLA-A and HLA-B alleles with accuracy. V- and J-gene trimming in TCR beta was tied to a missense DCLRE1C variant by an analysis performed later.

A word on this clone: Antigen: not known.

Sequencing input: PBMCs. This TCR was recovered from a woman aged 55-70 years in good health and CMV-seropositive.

CDR3 bases: TGTGCCACCAGCCTCTCGATAACCTCAGCTAACTATGGCTACACCTTC. This sequence encodes CATSLSITSANYGYTF. The chain carries TRBV15 and TRBJ1-2; D ambiguous. With 5 bases removed from V and 0 bases from J, the gap between germline ends came to 16 bases. CDR1 is LNHNV and CDR2 is YYDKDF in the germline V gene (reference sequence). This CDR3 has 16 amino acids.